These 21 T cell receptor beta chains were sequenced from one sample in a study of blood T cell repertoires in COVID-19. Repertoires were generated with immunoSEQ multiplex PCR, while TCRdb's copy carries only in-frame clones and drops some. The table includes under 150,000 clones, approximately 80% detected once. Sequenced material: peripheral blood. These receptors were taken from a human donor with acute or convalescent COVID-19. The donor label of this sample is uncertain.

The chain links TRBV9 to TRBJ1-5, with 9 bases that match TRBD1. Trimming took 7 bases from V and 11 from J; bases not matched to a gene: 13. CDR3 size: 14 residues. The germline gives CDR1 SGDLS, CDR2 YYNGEE. The CDR3 spells CASGPGTGFGSQHF. The CDR3 bases are TGTGCCAGCGGGCCCGGGACAGGGTTTGGGTCCCAGCATTTT. The variable domain in full, completed from reference TRBV9 and TRBJ1-5, reads DSGVTQTPKHLITATGQRVTLRCSPRSGDLSVYWYQQSLDQGLQFLIQYYNGEERAKGNILERFSAQQFPDLHSELNLSSLELGDSALYFCASGPGTGFGSQHFGDGTRLSIL.

V is TRBV6-5 and J is TRBJ2-2; 8 nucleotides line up with TRBD2. CDR3 length: 16 amino acids. Per germline, CDR1 MNHEY and CDR2 SVGAGI. V shed 2 bases and J 4 bases; nucleotides not matched to a gene: 6. CDR3 protein: CASSYPGGPGTGELFF. The CDR3 DNA is TGTGCCAGCAGTTACCCGGGGGGGCCGGGCACCGGGGAGCTGTTTTTT.

The chain joins TRBV18 to TRBJ2-7; D gene ambiguous. The V end was cut by 3 bases, the J end by 1 base, with 7 bases between. The germline gives CDR1 KGHSH, CDR2 LQKENI. The CDR3 sequence is 13 residues long. CDR3: CASSPSFSYEQYV. Here the CDR3 DNA reads TGTGCCAGCTCACCGAGTTTTTCCTACGAGCAGTACGTC.

The rearrangement uses TRBV9 and TRBJ2-3; D is unclear. Trimming removed 0 bases from V and 5 bases from J, with 7 bases in between. Germline V lookup: CDR1 SGDLS, CDR2 YYNGEE. This CDR3 comprises 13 residues. CDR3 sequence reads: CASSVDGEDTQYF. In nucleotides, the CDR3 is TGTGCCAGCAGCGTAGATGGAGAAGATACGCAGTATTTT.

The V gene is TRBV4-1, the J gene TRBJ2-2, with a weak D call TRBD1 (6 bases). CDR3 length: 15 amino acids. With 4 bases removed from V and 0 bases from J, the gap between germline ends came to 9 bases. Looked up from germline, CDR1 is MGHRA and CDR2 is YSYEKL. CDR3 in amino acids: CASSPRGSNTGELFF. CDR3 nucleotides: TGCGCCAGCAGCCCGAGGGGGTCGAACACCGGGGAGCTGTTTTTT.

The rearrangement joins TRBV27 to TRBJ2-1; 7 bases agree with TRBD1. The V segment lost 6 bases and the J segment 0 bases; nucleotides outside the gene matches: 8. CDR1 and CDR2 from the germline V gene are MNHEY and SMNVEV (reference sequence). The CDR3 is made up of 16 amino acids. In nucleotides, the CDR3 is TGTGCCAGCAGATTGGTTCGGGACAGCTCCTACAATGAGCAGTTCTTC. It translates to CASRLVRDSSYNEQFF.

V is TRBV6-5 and J is TRBJ2-2; 8 nucleotides match TRBD1. CDR3 length: 13 residues. Looked up from germline, CDR1 is MNHEY and CDR2 is SVGAGI. J lost 5 bases, V lost 10 bases, and 6 bases had no gene match. The DNA of the CDR3 is TGTGCCACCGGACAGGGAAGAACCGGGGAGCTGTTTTTT. Translating it yields CATGQGRTGELFF.

The rearrangement links TRBV9 to TRBJ1-1; D unclear. Germline CDR1 SGDLS, CDR2 YYNGEE. V lost 4 bases and J 6 bases, leaving 19 bases between the germline ends. The CDR3 loop spans 15 amino acids. The CDR3 DNA reads as TGTGCCAGCAGCCCCGCCCAGCGCGGTTCGGCTGAAGCTTTCTTT. Translating it yields CASSPAQRGSAEAFF. Variable domain in full (rest from reference TRBV9 and TRBJ1-1): DSGVTQTPKHLITATGQRVTLRCSPRSGDLSVYWYQQSLDQGLQFLIQYYNGEERAKGNILERFSAQQFPDLHSELNLSSLELGDSALYFCASSPAQRGSAEAFFGQGTRLTVV.

The chain recombines TRBV5-6 with TRBJ1-2; a weak D match, TRBD1 (5 bases). The CDR3 is 13 residues long. Trimming took off 2 bases at V and 8 bases at J, with 13 bases between the two ends. The germline V gene encodes CDR1 SGHDT and CDR2 YYEEEE. DNA for the CDR3: TGTGCCAGCAGCTTCGGGGGACCCACGGGCTACACCTTC. It encodes CASSFGGPTGYTF.

This clone showed up just once. V usage is TRBV6-6 and J usage is TRBJ2-3, with 8 bases aligning to TRBD1. Losses at the gene ends were 5 bases for V and 3 bases for J; bases not matched to a gene: 13. This CDR3 is 17 amino acids long. Germline V gene data show CDR1 as MNHNY and CDR2 as SVGAGI (reference sequence). CDR3 coding DNA: TGTGCCAGCAGTCACGGGTGGAGGACAGGGAGAACAGATACGCAGTATTTT. It encodes CASSHGWRTGRTDTQYF.

The genes are TRBV20-1 and TRBJ1-2; D gene ambiguous. Germline CDR1 DFQATT, CDR2 SNEGSKA (reference sequence). This CDR3 region has 8 residues. CDR3 in amino acids: CSAPGETF. CDR3 sequence (DNA): TGCAGCGCTCCGGGTGAAACCTTC.

The chain combines TRBV6-5 with TRBJ1-2; 7 nucleotides align to TRBD1. The CDR3 sequence is 13 residues long. Germline loops: CDR1 MNHEY, CDR2 SVGAGI. The junction had 5 bases not matched to a gene; V was cut back by 2 bases and J by 8 bases. The CDR3 sequence: CASSYETGLGYTF. CDR3 coding DNA: TGTGCCAGCAGTTACGAGACAGGGCTAGGCTACACCTTC.

J is TRBJ2-5 and V is TRBV13; 7 bases fit TRBD1. The germline V gene has CDR1 PRHDT and CDR2 FYEKMQ (reference sequence). CDR3 length: 13 residues. The junction had 5 bases not matched to a gene; V was cut back by 5 bases and J by 5 bases. CDR3 amino acids: CASSPGTEETQYF. The CDR3 nucleotides read TGTGCCAGCAGCCCTGGGACAGAGGAGACCCAGTACTTC.

The V gene is TRBV2, the J gene TRBJ1-1; 8 bases agree with TRBD1. The CDR3 loop spans 12 amino acids. Germline lookup yields CDR1 SNHLY and CDR2 FYNNEI. Trimming removed 6 bases from V and 7 bases from J; junction bases left unmatched: 4. The CDR3 region has the DNA TGTGCCAGCAGGAACAGGGGGAATGAAGCTTTCTTT. It translates to CASRNRGNEAFF.

The genes are TRBV24-1 and TRBJ1-2; D remains unclear. The germline V gene encodes CDR1 KGHDR and CDR2 SFDVKD. This CDR3 is 12 amino acids long. The V gene lost 9 bases and the J gene lost 8 bases, with 15 bases spanning the gap. The CDR3 DNA is TGTGCCACCTCAGACACCGTAGGAGGCTACACCTTC. Translated, it gives CATSDTVGGYTF.

This clone was counted a few times. V is TRBV27 and J is TRBJ1-3, with no clear D. CDR1 MNHEY and CDR2 SMNVEV come from the germline V gene (reference sequence). V was cut by 6 bases and J by 0 bases, with 6 bases left in between. The CDR3 loop spans 13 amino acids. For the CDR3, the DNA is TGTGCCAGCAGCGAGAACTCTGGAAACACCATATATTTT. Its translation: CASSENSGNTIYF.

V usage is TRBV6-1 and J usage is TRBJ1-5; no firm D call. Trimming cost V 2 bases and J 3 bases, with 17 bases left between them. This CDR3 has 17 residues. Germline CDR1 is MNHNS and CDR2 is SASEGT. The CDR3 is CASSESEDSLVNQPQHF. The CDR3 nucleotides are TGTGCCAGCAGTGAATCGGAGGATTCCCTTGTCAATCAGCCCCAGCATTTT.

This chain connects TRBV16 to TRBJ1-6; maybe TRBD1 (6 bases). V shed 1 base and J shed 4 bases, with 8 bases lying between them. This CDR3 contains 15 residues. CDR1 and CDR2 (germline): KGHSY, FQNENV. The CDR3 DNA follows: TGTGCCAGCAGCCAATGGGACACGTATAATTCACCCCTCCACTTT. Its protein product is CASSQWDTYNSPLHF.

The V gene is TRBV3-1 (or the pseudogene TRBV3-2), the J gene TRBJ1-2, with D possibly TRBD1 on 5 matching bases. Between the trimmed V and J ends, which lost 1 base and 0 bases, there was a span of 9 bases. This CDR3 contains 15 residues. From germline, CDR1 is LGHDT and CDR2 YNNKEL (reference sequence). CDR3 DNA: TGTGCCAGCAGCCAAGTGGGGGGACCTAACTATGGCTACACCTTC. Encoded protein: CASSQVGGPNYGYTF.

V and J are TRBV4-1 and TRBJ1-5, with D hard to call. V lost 6 bases and J 5 bases, leaving 14 bases between the germline ends. The length of the CDR3 is 14 residues. Germline V CDR1 and CDR2: MGHRA, YSYEKL. The CDR3 DNA sequence: TGCGCCAGCAGTCTGAACCCAGAGGATCAGCCCCAGCATTTT. It yields the protein CASSLNPEDQPQHF.

The chain employs TRBV11-2 and TRBJ1-2; 9 bases are shared with TRBD1. The CDR3 totals 17 residues. Losses at the gene ends were 4 bases for V and 1 base for J; bases not matched to a gene: 10. Germline CDR1 is SGHAT and CDR2 is FQNNGV. CDR3 nucleotide sequence: TGTGCCAGCAGCTACGGGACAGGGTCCGTATTTAACTATGGCTACACCTTC. Protein product: CASSYGTGSVFNYGYTF.